These 12 T cell receptor beta chains originate from one sample sequenced in a study of T-cell memory formation after mild COVID-19. TCRdb analysed the 5' RACE reads with MiXCR anew, one entry per CDR3 protein. The table has about 210,000 distinct CDR3 sequences, more than 9% seen once. Material: PBMCs or a T cell subset sorted from them (not recorded which). All receptors derive from a man aged 18 to 29 who had mild COVID-19 (a few samples of this study predate the infection). Cell type and time point are not known.

This clonotype was seen a handful of times. This chain joins TRBV6-2 or TRBV6-3 and TRBJ1-1; TRBD1 matches at 9 bases. The CDR3 runs 14 residues. J gave up 5 bases and V 4 bases, and 5 bases lay outside the gene matches. Germline CDR1 MNHEY, CDR2 SVGEGT. CDR3 amino acids: CASSWGQGGTEAFF. Written as DNA, the CDR3 is TGTGCCAGCAGTTGGGGACAGGGAGGGACTGAAGCTTTCTTT.

This chain joins TRBV14 and TRBJ1-1; D uncertain. With 5 bases removed from V and 1 base from J, the gap between germline ends came to 8 bases. Germline CDR1 reads SGHDN; CDR2 reads FVKESK. The CDR3 is made up of 13 amino acids. CDR3 sequence (DNA): TGTGCCAGCAGCGGGGTGGGGAACACTGAAGCTTTCTTT. It encodes CASSGVGNTEAFF. Complete variable domain (other parts from reference TRBV14 and TRBJ1-1): EAGVTQFPSHSVIEKGQTVTLRCDPISGHDNLYWYRRVMGKEIKFLLHFVKESKQDESGMPNNRFLAERTGGTYSTLKVQPAELEDSGVYFCASSGVGNTEAFFGQGTRLTVV.

Ten or more counts support this clonotype. The chain uses TRBV30 and TRBJ2-6; 10 bases map to TRBD1. After removal of 5 bases from V and 0 bases from J, the junction contained 1 base not matched to a gene. CDR1 and CDR2 (germline): GTSNPN, SVGIG (reference sequence). The CDR3 covers 15 residues. Here the CDR3 DNA reads TGTGCCTGGGGACAGGGGGGCTCTGGGGCCAACGTCCTGACTTTC. It specifies CAWGQGGSGANVLTF.

This clonotype was counted only a few times. The chain recombines TRBV7-2 with TRBJ2-3; perhaps D is TRBD1 or TRBD2 (5 bases each). V was clipped by 0 bases and J by 8 bases, with 12 bases between them. The CDR3 totals 14 residues. Germline CDR1 is SGHTA and CDR2 is FQGNSA. The CDR3 nucleotides read TGTGCCAGCAGCTTAGCGGGGGACGCAGGTACGCAGTATTTT. It translates to CASSLAGDAGTQYF. The full variable domain, completed using reference TRBV7-2 and TRBJ2-3, is GAGVSQSPSNKVTEKGKDVELRCDPISGHTALYWYRQSLGQGLEFLIYFQGNSAPDKSGLPSDRFSAERTGGSVSTLTIQRTQQEDSAVYLCASSLAGDAGTQYFGPGTRLTVL.

This clonotype was observed a few times. This chain connects TRBV6-5 to TRBJ1-2; 7 bases map to TRBD1. CDR3 length: 16 residues. The germline gives CDR1 MNHEY, CDR2 SVGAGI. J gave up 1 base and V 0 bases, and 5 bases lay outside the gene matches. CDR3 sequence (DNA): TGTGCCAGCAGTTACTCGAGGGGGCGCGGTAACTATGGCTACACCTTC. Translation gives CASSYSRGRGNYGYTF.

V usage is TRBV20-1 and J usage is TRBJ2-3; 11 nucleotides line up with TRBD2. Germline-derived CDR1 and CDR2 are DFQATT and SNEGSKA (reference sequence). The CDR3 totals 15 residues. V shed 1 base, J shed 4 bases, and the junction held 4 bases outside the gene matches. CDR3 coding DNA: TGCAGTGCTAGAGTTGGGACTAGCGGATCAGATACGCAGTATTTT. It specifies CSARVGTSGSDTQYF.

This chain joins TRBV28 and TRBJ2-3; tentative D call: TRBD1 (6 bases). V was trimmed by 6 bases and J by 11 bases, leaving 12 bases between them. The CDR3 totals 11 residues. Germline assignment: CDR1 MDHEN and CDR2 SYDVKM. The CDR3 sequence is CASRLSGQQYF. CDR3 DNA: TGTGCCAGCAGACTCTCGGGACAGCAGTATTTT.

This clonotype was observed a handful of times. The genes are TRBV7-6 and TRBJ1-6, with TRBD1 identical over 10 bases. Germline V CDR1 and CDR2: SGHVS, FNYEAQ. J lost 10 bases, V lost 5 bases, and 8 bases had no gene match. CDR3 size: 15 residues. DNA for the CDR3: TGTGCCAGCAGCGCCCGGGGACAGGGGAGGTCACCCCTCCACTTT. Translation gives CASSARGQGRSPLHF.

This clonotype was detected many times. The J gene is TRBJ2-5, the V gene TRBV5-1; D is uncertain. CDR1 and CDR2 from the germline V gene are SGHRS and YFSETQ. V shed 0 bases and J shed 3 bases, with 9 bases lying between them. The CDR3 covers 14 residues. The chain's CDR3 is CASSLVGLEETQYF. The CDR3, as DNA: TGCGCCAGCAGCTTGGTGGGGTTGGAAGAGACCCAGTACTTC.

The chain recombines TRBV5-6 with TRBJ2-1, with a weak D call TRBD2 (7 bases). This CDR3 contains 14 residues. The germline CDR1 and CDR2 sequences are SGHDT and YYEEEE. V lost 4 bases and J lost 6, with 14 bases in between. The CDR3: CASSQRGGGNEQFF. Here the CDR3 DNA reads TGTGCCAGCAGCCAAAGGGGAGGGGGCAATGAGCAGTTCTTC.

The table lists this clonotype with a few counts. The chain couples TRBV15 to TRBJ1-6; D is unresolved. The CDR3 sequence is 17 residues long. CDR1 is LNHNV and CDR2 is YYDKDF in the germline V gene (reference sequence). Trimming removed 3 bases at V and 0 bases at J, with 12 bases between. CDR3 DNA sequence: TGTGCCACCAGCAGTACAGCACGGAGCTCCTATAATTCACCCCTCCACTTT. Translated, it gives CATSSTARSSYNSPLHF.

This clonotype has only a few counts. The rearrangement joins TRBV7-2 to TRBJ1-3; possible D gene TRBD1, 5 bases. Germline CDR1 and CDR2: SGHTA and FQGNSA. V lost 5 bases and J 7 bases, leaving 15 bases between the germline ends. CDR3 size: 14 residues. The CDR3 loop reads CASSPGTSGNTIYF. The CDR3 nucleotides are TGTGCCAGCAGCCCCGGGACGTCCGGGAACACCATATATTTT.